The 9 T cell receptor beta chains reported below all come from one sample, sequenced in a study of blood T cell repertoires in COVID-19. The assay was immunoSEQ multiplex PCR, and TCRdb's table has in-frame clones only and misses some. Here the sample spans under 300,000 clones, about 88% being singletons. Sequencing input: peripheral blood. The receptors come from a woman between 35 and 50 years old who had recovered from COVID-19.

This chain connects TRBV4-3 to TRBJ2-7, with 13 positions matching TRBD2. Germline CDR1 and CDR2: LGHNA and YSLEER. The CDR3 covers 16 residues. Germline trimming cut 1 base from V and 3 bases from J; bases unmatched to any gene: 3. The CDR3 bases are TGCGCCAGCAGCCAAGCTACTAGCGGGGGGGACTACGAGCAGTACTTC. Amino acid sequence: CASSQATSGGDYEQYF.

The rearrangement uses TRBV21-1 and TRBJ2-1; TRBD2 is taken as the D call from the table, unchecked against the DNA. TRBV21-1 counts as a pseudogene. The CDR3 is 17 amino acids. CDR3: CASSKALPSGSMNEQFF. The CDR3, as DNA: TGTGCCAGCAGCAAAGCGCTGCCTAGCGGGAGTATGAATGAGCAGTTCTTC.

The V call is TRBV5-4, the J call TRBJ2-7, with D perhaps matching TRBD1 (5 bases). CDR3 length: 15 residues. The germline gives CDR1 SGHNT, CDR2 YYREEE (reference sequence). V lost 4 bases and J 0 bases, leaving 14 bases between the germline ends. Here the CDR3 DNA reads TGTGCCAGCAGCCCCGCAGGGAAAACCTCCTACGAGCAGTACTTC. This encodes CASSPAGKTSYEQYF.

The chain carries TRBV4-3 and TRBJ1-2; TRBD1 matches 7 bases. The V gene's germline CDR1 is LGHNA and CDR2 YSLEER. The CDR3 has 16 residues. V lost 0 bases and J lost 5; bases outside the gene matches: 9. In DNA form, the CDR3 reads TGCGCCAGCAGCCAAGAGGTTTGGACAGGAGAGTATGGCTACACCTTC. This gives the protein CASSQEVWTGEYGYTF.

In regard to this clone: Other DNA sequences in the same sample also yield this CDR3. The chain carries TRBV28 and TRBJ1-4, with 7 bases fitting TRBD1. CDR3 length: 14 residues. V shed 5 bases and J 2 bases; nucleotides not matched to a gene: 2. Germline V gene data show CDR1 as MDHEN and CDR2 as SYDVKM. In nucleotides, the CDR3 is TGTGCCAGCAGTCAACAGGGGACTAATGAAAAACTGTTTTTT. This sequence encodes CASSQQGTNEKLFF. The full variable domain, with the rest looked up from reference TRBV28 and TRBJ1-4, is DVKVTQSSRYLVKRTGEKVFLECVQDMDHENMFWYRQDPGLGLRLIYFSYDVKMKEKGDIPEGYSVSREKKERFSLILESASTNQTSMYLCASSQQGTNEKLFFGSGTQLSVL.

V gene TRBV9 combines with J gene TRBJ2-2; D is uncertain. V lost 0 bases to trimming and J lost 5 bases, with 8 bases between them. Germline CDR1 SGDLS, CDR2 YYNGEE. The CDR3 is made up of 14 amino acids. For the CDR3, the DNA is TGTGCCAGCAGCGTAGCCTGGGCTACCGGGGAGCTGTTTTTT. It translates to CASSVAWATGELFF.

As regards this clone: The same CDR3 can be traced to other DNA sequences in this sample. The chain has TRBV6-5 and TRBJ1-2, with TRBD1 as a possible D gene (5 bases). V was clipped by 0 bases and J by 4 bases, with 9 bases between them. The CDR3 spans 14 residues. The germline V gene encodes CDR1 MNHEY and CDR2 SVGAGI. This CDR3 reads CASSYSGRGYGYTF. In DNA form, the CDR3 reads TGTGCCAGCAGTTACTCGGGTAGGGGCTATGGCTACACCTTC.

The chain combines TRBV29-1 with TRBJ2-5; D possibly corresponds to TRBD2 (5 bases). The CDR3 is 11 residues long. Trimming shortened V by 4 bases and J by 7 bases, and 10 bases separated the two germline ends. Germline CDR1 and CDR2: SQVTM and ANQGSEA. The CDR3 protein is CSVGLYGTQYF. CDR3 nucleotide sequence: TGCAGCGTTGGACTATACGGGACCCAGTACTTC.

J is TRBJ1-2 and V is TRBV6-5; 9 nucleotides match TRBD1. Germline V gene data show CDR1 as MNHEY and CDR2 as SVGAGI. The CDR3 contains 14 residues. Germline trimming cut 2 bases from V and 8 bases from J; bases unmatched to any gene: 6. The CDR3, as DNA: TGTGCCAGCAGTTACACGGGACAGGGAGTAGGCTACACCTTC. Protein: CASSYTGQGVGYTF.